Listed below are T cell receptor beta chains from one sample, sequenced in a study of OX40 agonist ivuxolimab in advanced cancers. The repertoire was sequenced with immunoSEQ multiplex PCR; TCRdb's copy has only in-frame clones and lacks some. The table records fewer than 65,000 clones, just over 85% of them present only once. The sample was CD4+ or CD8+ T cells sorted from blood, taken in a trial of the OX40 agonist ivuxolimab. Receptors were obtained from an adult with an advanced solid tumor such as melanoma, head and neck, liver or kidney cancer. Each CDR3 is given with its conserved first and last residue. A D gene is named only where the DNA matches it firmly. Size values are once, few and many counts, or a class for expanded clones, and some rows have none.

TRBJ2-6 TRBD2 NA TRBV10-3 CAISESTSGRAYGANVLTF TGTGCCATCAGTGAGTCGACTAGCGGGAGGGCTTATGGGGCCAACGTCCTGACTTTC
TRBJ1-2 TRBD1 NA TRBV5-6 CASSPFDRGHGYTF TGTGCCAGCAGCCCCTTCGACAGGGGCCATGGTTACACCTTC
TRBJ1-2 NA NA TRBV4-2 CASSSSYGYTF TGTGCCAGCTCCTCCTCCTATGGCTACACCTTC
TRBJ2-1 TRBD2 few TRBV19 CASSRGRAAYNEQFF TGTGCCAGTAGCCGAGGGAGGGCCGCATACAATGAGCAGTTCTTC
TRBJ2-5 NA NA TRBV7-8 CASSLVASQGTRRTQYF TGTGCCAGCAGCTTAGTTGCGTCCCAGGGAACAAGACGGACCCAGTACTTC
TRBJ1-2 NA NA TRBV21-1 CASLSTGSRGYGYTF TGTGCCAGCCTAAGTACAGGGTCGCGGGGCTATGGCTACACCTTC
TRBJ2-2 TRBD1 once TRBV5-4 CASSEQGLINTGELFF TGTGCCAGCAGCGAACAGGGGCTGATTAACACCGGGGAGCTGTTTTTT
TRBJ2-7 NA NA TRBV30 CAYGTNYEQYF TGTGCCTACGGAACGAACTACGAGCAGTACTTC
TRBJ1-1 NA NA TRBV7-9 CASSLGGGFEAFF TGTGCCAGCAGCTTAGGAGGTGGTTTTGAAGCTTTCTTT
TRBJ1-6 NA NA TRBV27 CASSLSGVDDSPLHF TGTGCCAGCAGTTTATCGGGGGTTGATGATTCACCCCTCCACTTT
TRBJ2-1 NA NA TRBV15 CATGGLNNEQFF TGTGCCACCGGGGGACTCAACAATGAGCAGTTCTTC
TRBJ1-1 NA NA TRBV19 CASSIWGAANTEAFF TGTGCCAGTAGTATTTGGGGGGCAGCGAACACTGAAGCTTTCTTT
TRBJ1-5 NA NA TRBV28 CASSTLDLYSNQPQHF TGTGCCAGCAGTACCCTAGATCTTTATAGCAATCAGCCCCAGCATTTT
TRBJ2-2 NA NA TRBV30 CAWRHAAGEHRGAVF TGTGCCTGGAGGCACGCGGCTGGCGAGCACCGGGGAGCTGTTTTT
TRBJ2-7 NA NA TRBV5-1 CASSLDGISEQYF TGCGCCAGCAGCTTGGATGGGATCAGCGAGCAGTACTTC
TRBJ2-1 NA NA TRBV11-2 CASSLVVYNEQFF TGTGCCAGCAGCTTAGTCGTCTACAATGAGCAGTTCTTC
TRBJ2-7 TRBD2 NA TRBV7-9 CASSAGLPLAGSYEQYF TGTGCCAGCAGCGCCGGGCTCCCCTTAGCGGGATCCTACGAGCAGTACTTC
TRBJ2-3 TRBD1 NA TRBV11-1 CASSLQGQGGTDTQYF TGTGCCAGCAGCTTACAAGGACAGGGGGGCACAGATACGCAGTATTTT
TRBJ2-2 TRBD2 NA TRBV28 CASSSRGLAGGGTGELFF TGTGCCAGCAGTTCCCGGGGACTAGCGGGAGGAGGCACCGGGGAGCTGTTTTTT
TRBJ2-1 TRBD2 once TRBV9 CASSVAPSGDNEQFF TGTGCCAGCAGCGTAGCGCCTAGCGGGGACAATGAGCAGTTCTTC
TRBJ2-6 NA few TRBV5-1 CASSFRTATGANVLTF TGCGCCAGCAGCTTCCGGACTGCGACTGGGGCCAACGTCCTGACTTTC
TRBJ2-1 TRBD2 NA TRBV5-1 CASTPGLAGATYNEQFF TGCGCCAGCACCCCGGGACTAGCGGGGGCGACCTACAATGAGCAGTTCTTC
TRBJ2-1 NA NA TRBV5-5 CASSLALALQPHEQFF TGTGCCAGCAGCTTGGCACTAGCTCTACAACCCCATGAGCAGTTCTTC
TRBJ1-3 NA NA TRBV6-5 CASSKTGNRNTIYF TGTGCCAGCAGTAAAACAGGGAATAGAAACACCATATATTTT
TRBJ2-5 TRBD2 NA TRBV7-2 CASSRGGTSFETQYF TGTGCCAGCAGTCGGGGCGGGACTAGCTTCGAGACCCAGTACTTC